This T cell receptor beta chain derives from a study of control samples from healthy donors and cancer patients. The data were produced by immunoSEQ multiplex PCR, yet TCRdb's version contains in-frame clones alone and is incomplete. Seen here are 65,000 to 85,000 clones, about 89% observed once, and the top ten hold around 9.5%. Germline V lookup: CDR1 SGHKS, CDR2 YYEKEE (reference sequence). Trimming took off 6 bases at V and 1 base at J, with 11 bases between the two ends. The CDR3 is 13 amino acids. The sequenced sample consisted of PBMCs. V usage is TRBV5-5 and J usage is TRBJ2-7, with a possible D match to TRBD2 (5 bases). This sequence was found in a woman aged 45-65 years with colorectal cancer. The CDR3 DNA reads TGTGCCAGCAATCTAAGAGGGTCCTACGAGCAGTACGTC. Its translation is CASNLRGSYEQYV.